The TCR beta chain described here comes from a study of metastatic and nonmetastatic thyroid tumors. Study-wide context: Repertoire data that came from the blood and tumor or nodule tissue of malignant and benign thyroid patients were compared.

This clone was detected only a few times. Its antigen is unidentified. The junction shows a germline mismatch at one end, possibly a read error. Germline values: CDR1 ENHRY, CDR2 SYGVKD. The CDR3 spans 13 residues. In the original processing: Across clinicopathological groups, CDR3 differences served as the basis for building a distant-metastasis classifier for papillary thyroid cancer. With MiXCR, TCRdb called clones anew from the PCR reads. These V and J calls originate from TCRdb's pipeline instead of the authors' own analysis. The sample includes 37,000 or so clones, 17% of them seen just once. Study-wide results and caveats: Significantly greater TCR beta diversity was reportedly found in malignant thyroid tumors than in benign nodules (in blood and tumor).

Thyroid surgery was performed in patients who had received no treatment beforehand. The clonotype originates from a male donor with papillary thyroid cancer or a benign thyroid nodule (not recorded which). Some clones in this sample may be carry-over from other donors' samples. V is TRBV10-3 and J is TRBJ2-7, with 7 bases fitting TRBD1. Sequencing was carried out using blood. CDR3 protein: CVIRDSASYEQYF. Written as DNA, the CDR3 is TGTGTCATCCGGGACAGTGCCTCCTACGAGCAGTACTTC.